The entry that follows covers one T cell receptor (beta chain) sequence. The source of the sample is a study of cytotoxic CD8 clonotypes in ibrutinib-treated CLL. Germline V gene data show CDR1 as MDHEN and CDR2 as SYDVKM. This CDR3 region has 18 residues. The V gene lost 4 bases and the J gene lost 2 bases, with 20 bases spanning the gap. Only in-frame clones appear in the TCRdb table, and some are missing; sequencing was by immunoSEQ multiplex PCR. Of nearly 25,000 clones listed, roughly 70% are singletons. The sequenced sample was PBMCs, obtained after 12 months of ibrutinib treatment. The V and J genes are TRBV28 and TRBJ2-2, with D perhaps TRBD1 or TRBD2 (5 bases each). This clonotype originated in a human donor with chronic lymphocytic leukemia. The CDR3 DNA reads TGTGCCAGCAGTTCTATAAGCTCCGGGACCCGCAACACCGGGGAGCTGTTTTTT. Its translation: CASSSISSGTRNTGELFF.